Below, 9 T cell receptor beta chains from the same sample are listed, as sequenced in a study of chemoradiotherapy in HPV16-positive cancers. Profiling relied on immunoSEQ multiplex PCR, and the TCRdb table lists in-frame clones only, not all of them. Here the sample spans 8,000 or so clones, around 64% being singletons. Sampling was conducted from a patient who underwent chemoradiotherapy. These TCRs come from a human donor with HPV-associated anogenital cancer.

The chain carries TRBV4-3 and TRBJ1-1; possible D gene TRBD1, 5 bases. Trimming cost V 2 bases and J 6 bases, with 19 bases left between them. This CDR3 comprises 16 residues. Looked up from germline, CDR1 is LGHNA and CDR2 is YSLEER. CDR3 sequence (DNA): TGCGCCAGCAGCCAATCCTGGAGTTTGGGGGGGTCTGAAGCTTTCTTT. As protein: CASSQSWSLGGSEAFF.

The gene calls are TRBV7-3 and TRBJ1-6, with D maybe TRBD1 (5 bases). Germline V lookup: CDR1 SGHTA, CDR2 FQGTGA. The CDR3 has 16 amino acids. Trimming removed 3 bases at V and 3 bases at J, with 12 bases between. CDR3 sequence: CASSLGPAGYNSPLHF. Here the CDR3 DNA reads TGTGCCAGCAGCTTGGGGCCGGCGGGCTATAATTCACCCCTCCACTTT.

The chain recombines TRBV7-9 with TRBJ2-7, with TRBD1 matching over 7 bases. The germline V gene has CDR1 SEHNR and CDR2 FQNEAQ (reference sequence). The trim removed 0 bases at V and 2 bases at J, leaving 4 bases unmatched. This CDR3 region has 15 residues. CDR3 residues: CASSLAQGLTYEQYF. CDR3 in DNA: TGTGCCAGCAGCTTAGCACAGGGGCTAACCTACGAGCAGTACTTC.

The chain recombines TRBV5-8 with TRBJ2-1; D tentatively fits TRBD1 or TRBD2 (5 bases each). The V end was cut by 4 bases, the J end by 3 bases, with 17 bases between. From germline, CDR1 is SGHTS and CDR2 YDEGEE. This CDR3 has 16 residues. This CDR3 reads CASSVQGDDYYNEQFF. The CDR3 nucleotides are TGTGCCAGCAGCGTTCAGGGAGACGATTACTACAATGAGCAGTTCTTC.

A single count supports this clone. The V and J genes are TRBV2 and TRBJ1-1, with D maybe TRBD1 (6 bases). The CDR3 is made up of 13 amino acids. Germline V gene data show CDR1 as SNHLY and CDR2 as FYNNEI. Trimming left V 7 bases short and J 1 base short, with 10 bases between. The CDR3 is CASTYRENTEAFF. CDR3 bases: TGTGCCAGCACTTACAGGGAGAACACTGAAGCTTTCTTT.

The chain carries TRBV30 and TRBJ2-1; the match to TRBD1 covers 8 bases. The CDR3 loop spans 13 amino acids. Germline trimming cut 5 bases from V and 4 bases from J; bases unmatched to any gene: 4. Germline lookup yields CDR1 GTSNPN and CDR2 SVGIG (reference sequence). CDR3 sequence (DNA): TGTGCCTGGGGACAGGGCAATTACAATGAGCAGTTCTTC. This codes for CAWGQGNYNEQFF.

This chain joins TRBV19 and TRBJ2-5; tentative D call: TRBD2 (6 bases). Germline V gene data show CDR1 as LNHDA and CDR2 as SQIVND (reference sequence). Trimming removed 4 bases at V and 2 bases at J, with 14 bases between. This CDR3 region has 15 residues. The CDR3 loop reads CASSRGRRSQETQYF. As DNA, the CDR3 is TGTGCCAGTAGTAGAGGGAGGAGATCGCAAGAGACCCAGTACTTC.

The chain couples TRBV6-1 to TRBJ2-7; no definite D call. The CDR3 is 9 amino acids. Trimming shortened V by 8 bases and J by 4 bases, and 3 bases separated the two germline ends. Germline values: CDR1 MNHNS, CDR2 SASEGT. The CDR3 protein is CASGYEQYF. The CDR3 bases are TGTGCCAGCGGGTACGAGCAGTACTTC.

The V and J genes are TRBV29-1 and TRBJ1-1, with 10 positions matching TRBD1. Germline values: CDR1 SQVTM, CDR2 ANQGSEA. This CDR3 region has 13 residues. J lost 5 bases, V lost 7 bases, and 7 bases had no gene match. The CDR3 nucleotides are TGCAGCGCATGGGACAGGGGTGGAACTGAAGCTTTCTTT. The encoded protein is CSAWDRGGTEAFF.